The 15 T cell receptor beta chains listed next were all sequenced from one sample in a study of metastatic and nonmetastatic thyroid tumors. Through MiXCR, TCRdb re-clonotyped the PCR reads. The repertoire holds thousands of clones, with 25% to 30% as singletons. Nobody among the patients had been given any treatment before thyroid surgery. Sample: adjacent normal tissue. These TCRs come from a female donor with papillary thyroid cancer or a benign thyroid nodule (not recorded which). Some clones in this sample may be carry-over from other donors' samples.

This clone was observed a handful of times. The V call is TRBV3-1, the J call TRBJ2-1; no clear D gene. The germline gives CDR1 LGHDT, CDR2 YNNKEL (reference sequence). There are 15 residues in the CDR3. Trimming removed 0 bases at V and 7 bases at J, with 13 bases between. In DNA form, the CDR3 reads TGTGCCAGCAGCCAAGACCCTTCGGGTTTTAATGAGCAGTTCTTC. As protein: CASSQDPSGFNEQFF.

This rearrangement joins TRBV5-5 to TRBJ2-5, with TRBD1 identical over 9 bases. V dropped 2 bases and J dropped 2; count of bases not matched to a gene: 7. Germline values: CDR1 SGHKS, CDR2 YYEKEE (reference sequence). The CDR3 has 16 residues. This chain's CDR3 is CASSFSTGGGQETQYF. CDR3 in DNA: TGTGCCAGCAGCTTCTCGACAGGGGGAGGACAAGAGACCCAGTACTTC.

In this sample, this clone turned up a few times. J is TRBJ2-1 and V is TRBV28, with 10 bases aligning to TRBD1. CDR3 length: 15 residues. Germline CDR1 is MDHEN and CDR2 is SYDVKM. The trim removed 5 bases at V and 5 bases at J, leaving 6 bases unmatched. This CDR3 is CASSPDRGRNNEQFF. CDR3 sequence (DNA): TGTGCCAGCAGTCCCGACAGGGGGCGGAACAATGAGCAGTTCTTC.

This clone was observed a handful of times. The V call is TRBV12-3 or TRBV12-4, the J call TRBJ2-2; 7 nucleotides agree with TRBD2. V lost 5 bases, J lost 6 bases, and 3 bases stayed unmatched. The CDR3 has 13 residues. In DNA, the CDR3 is TGTGCCAGCAGTCCGGCGGGGGCCGGGGAGCTGTTTTTT. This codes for CASSPAGAGELFF.

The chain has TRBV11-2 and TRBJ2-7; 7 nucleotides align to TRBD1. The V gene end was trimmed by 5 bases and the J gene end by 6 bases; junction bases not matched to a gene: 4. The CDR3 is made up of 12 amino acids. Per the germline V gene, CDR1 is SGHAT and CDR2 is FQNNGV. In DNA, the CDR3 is TGTGCCAGCAGCGCGACAGGGTTCGAGCAGTACTTC. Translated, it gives CASSATGFEQYF.

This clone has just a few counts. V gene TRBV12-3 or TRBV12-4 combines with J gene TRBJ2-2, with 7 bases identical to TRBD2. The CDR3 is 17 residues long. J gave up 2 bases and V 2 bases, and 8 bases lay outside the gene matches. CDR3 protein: CASSLKAREANTGELFF. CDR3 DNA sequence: TGTGCCAGCAGTTTAAAAGCTCGGGAGGCAAACACCGGGGAGCTGTTTTTT.

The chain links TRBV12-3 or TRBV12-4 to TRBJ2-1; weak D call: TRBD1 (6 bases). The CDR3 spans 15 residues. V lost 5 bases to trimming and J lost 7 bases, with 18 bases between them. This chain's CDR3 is CASSPIGGERNEQFF. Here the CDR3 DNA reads TGTGCCAGCAGTCCTATAGGGGGAGAGAGGAATGAGCAGTTCTTC.

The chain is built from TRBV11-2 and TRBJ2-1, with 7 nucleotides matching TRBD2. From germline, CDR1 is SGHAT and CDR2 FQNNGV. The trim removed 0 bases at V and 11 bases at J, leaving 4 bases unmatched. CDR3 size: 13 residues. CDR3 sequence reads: CASSLDLGGKQFF. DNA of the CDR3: TGTGCCAGCAGCTTAGATTTGGGGGGGAAGCAGTTCTTC.

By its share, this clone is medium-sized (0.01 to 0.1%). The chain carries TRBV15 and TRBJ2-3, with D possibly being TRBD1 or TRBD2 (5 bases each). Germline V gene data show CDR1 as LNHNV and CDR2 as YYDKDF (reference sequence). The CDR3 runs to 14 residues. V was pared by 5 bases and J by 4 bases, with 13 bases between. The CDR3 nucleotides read TGTGCCACCAGCCCGATGGGGGAGTCAGATACGCAGTATTTT. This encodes CATSPMGESDTQYF.

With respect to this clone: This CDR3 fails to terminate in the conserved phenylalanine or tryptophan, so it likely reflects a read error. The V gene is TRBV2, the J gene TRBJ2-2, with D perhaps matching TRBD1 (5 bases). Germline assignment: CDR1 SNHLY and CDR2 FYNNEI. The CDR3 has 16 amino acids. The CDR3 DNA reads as TGTGCCAGCAGCGAAGGCAGGGCTGGAGTGACCGGGGAGCTGTTTTCT. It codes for CASSEGRAGVTGELFS.

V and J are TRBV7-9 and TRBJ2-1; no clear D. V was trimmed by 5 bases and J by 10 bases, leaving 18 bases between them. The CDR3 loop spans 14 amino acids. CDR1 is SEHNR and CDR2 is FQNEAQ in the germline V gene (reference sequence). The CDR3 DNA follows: TGTGCCAGCAGCCCAGCTTTAGGGTTTGGCGAGCAGTTCTTC. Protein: CASSPALGFGEQFF.

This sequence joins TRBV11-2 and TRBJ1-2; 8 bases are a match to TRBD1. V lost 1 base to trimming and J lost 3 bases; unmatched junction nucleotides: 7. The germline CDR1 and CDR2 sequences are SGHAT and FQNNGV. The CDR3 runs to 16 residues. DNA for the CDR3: TGTGCCAGCAGCTTAGGAGCAGGGGGCGCAGACTATGGCTACACCTTC. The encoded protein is CASSLGAGGADYGYTF.

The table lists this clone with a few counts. The CDR3 nucleotides are TGTGCCAGCAGTTTCACCTCGCTGAGTCAAGGGGAGCAGTACTTC. Residues: CASSFTSLSQGEQYF. The chain carries TRBV28 and TRBJ2-7; D is uncertain. Germline loops: CDR1 MDHEN, CDR2 SYDVKM. The CDR3 contains 15 residues. V dropped 3 bases and J dropped 7 bases, with 19 bases sitting between them. Together with reference TRBV28 and TRBJ2-7, the CDR3 gives the full variable domain: DVKVTQSSRYLVKRTGEKVFLECVQDMDHENMFWYRQDPGLGLRLIYFSYDVKMKEKGDIPEGYSVSREKKERFSLILESASTNQTSMYLCASSFTSLSQGEQYFGPGTRLTVT.

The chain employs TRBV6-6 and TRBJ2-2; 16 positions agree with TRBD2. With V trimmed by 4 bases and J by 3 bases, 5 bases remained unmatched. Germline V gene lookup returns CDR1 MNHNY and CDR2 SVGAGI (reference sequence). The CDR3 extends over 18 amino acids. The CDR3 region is CASSSEGLAGGYTGELFF. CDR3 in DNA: TGTGCCAGCAGTTCGGAGGGACTAGCGGGAGGGTACACCGGGGAGCTGTTTTTT.

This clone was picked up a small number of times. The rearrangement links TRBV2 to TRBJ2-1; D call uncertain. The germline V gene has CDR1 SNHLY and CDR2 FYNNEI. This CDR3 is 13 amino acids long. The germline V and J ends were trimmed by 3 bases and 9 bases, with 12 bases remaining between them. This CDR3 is CASSDRRMSEQFF. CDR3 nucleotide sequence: TGTGCCAGCAGTGACCGTAGGATGAGTGAGCAGTTCTTC.